This is a list of T cell receptor beta chains from one sample in a study of glioma-infiltrating T cells after dendritic cell vaccination. Assay: immunoSEQ multiplex PCR; the TCRdb copy retains only in-frame clones and omits some. The sample lists 50,000 to 75,000 clones, around 85% occurring once. The sample here was blood, taken after dendritic cell vaccination. These receptors all stem from a human donor with glioblastoma. Each CDR3 is given with its conserved first and last residue. The order of the fields is D gene, clone size, J gene, V gene, CDR3 protein, CDR3 DNA. The D gene is left open where the match is weak. Rows may omit the clone size; those that give it use once, few, many or a size class.

. . TRBJ1-2 TRBV27 CASSLSGVGYGYTF TGTGCCAGCAGTTTATCGGGAGTTGGCTATGGCTACACCTTC
TRBD1 . TRBJ1-6 TRBV11-2 CASSARDRVDSPLHF TGTGCCAGCAGCGCGCGGGACAGGGTGGATTCACCCCTCCACTTT
. . TRBJ2-5 TRBV5-4 CASSLRQGFIETQYF TGTGCCAGCAGCTTGCGCCAGGGATTTATAGAGACCCAGTACTTC
TRBD2 . TRBJ2-5 TRBV9 CASSVGGLAGETQYF TGTGCCAGCAGCGTAGGTGGACTAGCGGGCGAGACCCAGTACTTC
TRBD2 . TRBJ2-7 TRBV7-2 CASSLASSGGPYEQYF TGTGCCAGCAGCTTAGCCTCTAGCGGGGGACCCTACGAGCAGTACTTC
. once TRBJ2-7 TRBV6-5 CASSTGSYEQYF TGTGCCAGCAGTACGGGTTCCTACGAGCAGTACTTC
TRBD1 . TRBJ1-1 TRBV6-5 CAARQGKDTEAFF TGTGCCGCCCGACAGGGTAAGGACACTGAAGCTTTCTTT
. few TRBJ2-5 TRBV5-6 CASSLGDATVRFQETQYF TGTGCCAGCAGCTTGGGCGATGCGACAGTTAGATTCCAAGAGACCCAGTACTTC
. . TRBJ1-5 TRBV15 CATSRVTTGQPQHF TGTGCCACCAGCAGGGTGACGACTGGCCAGCCCCAGCATTTT
. once TRBJ2-7 TRBV27 CASSLSFPSGASYEQYF TGTGCCAGCAGTTTATCGTTCCCAAGTGGGGCATCCTACGAGCAGTACTTC
TRBD2 . TRBJ2-5 TRBV15 CATSRESGTTETQYF TGTGCCACCAGCAGAGAAAGTGGGACTACAGAGACCCAGTACTTC
. . TRBJ1-2 TRBV7-9 CASSSTLQGSGYTF TGTGCCAGCAGCTCAACATTACAGGGTTCTGGCTACACCTTC
TRBD1 . TRBJ1-1 TRBV30 CAWTLGQMNTEAFF TGTGCCTGGACCCTGGGACAGATGAACACTGAAGCTTTCTTT
TRBD1 . TRBJ1-1 TRBV5-1 CASSLFANLQGANTEAFF TGCGCCAGCAGCTTGTTCGCCAACCTACAGGGGGCGAACACTGAAGCTTTCTTT
TRBD2 . TRBJ2-7 TRBV5-1 CASSPRGSGASYEQYF TGCGCCAGCAGCCCCAGGGGTAGCGGGGCCTCCTACGAGCAGTACTTC
. . TRBJ1-2 TRBV9 CASSVVSGFGYTF TGTGCCAGCAGCGTAGTATCAGGGTTCGGCTACACCTTC
TRBD2 . TRBJ2-1 TRBV19 CASSSAGTSLNEQFF TGTGCCAGTAGTTCCGCCGGGACTAGCCTTAATGAGCAGTTCTTC
. . TRBJ2-7 TRBV7-2 CASSMGQAYEQYF TGTGCCAGCAGCATGGGGCAGGCCTACGAGCAGTACTTC
TRBD1 . TRBJ2-1 TRBV7-2 CASSLSTGRNEQFF TGTGCCAGCAGCTTGTCGACAGGGCGCAATGAGCAGTTCTTC
. . TRBJ2-7 TRBV6-1 CASHIPGAYEQYF TGTGCCAGTCACATCCCGGGGGCCTACGAGCAGTACTTC
TRBD1 . TRBJ2-7 TRBV20-1 CSAPGTVLVF TGCAGTGCCCCTGGGACAGTCCTAGTCTTC
. once TRBJ2-2 TRBV7-6 CASSTPGQPNTGELFF TGTGCCAGCAGCACTCCGGGACAACCAAACACCGGGGAGCTGTTTTTT
TRBD2 . TRBJ2-1 TRBV7-3 CASSHTPGTSGGRPSNEQFF TGTGCCAGCAGCCATACTCCCGGGACTAGCGGGGGCCGGCCAAGCAATGAGCAGTTCTTC
TRBD1 . TRBJ1-6 TRBV18 CASSSRGQGARGSPLHF TGTGCCAGCTCATCACGAGGACAGGGGGCTAGGGGGTCACCCCTCCACTTT
TRBD1 . TRBJ1-1 TRBV7-3 CASSLDRGTEAFF TGTGCCAGCAGCCTCGACAGGGGTACTGAAGCTTTCTTT
. once TRBJ2-1 TRBV7-3 CASSLTRSNEQFF TGTGCCAGCAGCCTCACGCGGTCGAATGAGCAGTTCTTC
. few TRBJ1-1 TRBV6-6 CASSNMNTEAFF TGTGCCAGCAGCAACATGAACACTGAAGCTTTCTTT
. . TRBJ2-5 TRBV27 CASSPLGLQETQYF TGTGCCAGCAGTCCCTTAGGACTCCAAGAGACCCAGTACTTC
. . TRBJ2-7 TRBV7-3 CASSLSPDSYEQYF TGTGCCAGCAGCTTATCCCCCGACAGCTACGAGCAGTACTTC
TRBD1 . TRBJ1-3 TRBV27 CASSGGGNTIYF TGTGCCAGCTCAGGGGGCGGAAACACCATATATTTT
. . TRBJ1-6 TRBV9 CASSYTSYNSPLHF TGTGCCAGCAGCTACACCTCCTATAATTCACCCCTCCACTTT
. . TRBJ2-7 TRBV5-1 CASIRERYEQYF TGCGCCAGCATTAGGGAGAGGTACGAGCAGTACTTC
TRBD2 once TRBJ2-5 TRBV7-8 CASSPWTRGETQYF TGTGCCAGCAGCCCTTGGACTAGAGGGGAGACCCAGTACTTC
TRBD2 . TRBJ2-3 TRBV11-2 CASSSGLAGGNTDTQYF TGTGCCAGCAGCTCGGGACTAGCGGGGGGAAACACAGATACGCAGTATTTT
TRBD1 few TRBJ2-7 TRBV6-5 CASRRDRALYEQYF TGTGCCAGCAGGCGGGACAGGGCCCTTTACGAGCAGTACTTC
TRBD1 . TRBJ2-7 TRBV7-2 CASSLAGTGMSYEQYF TGTGCCAGCAGCTTAGCGGGGACAGGGATGTCCTACGAGCAGTACTTC
. once TRBJ1-3 TRBV10-3 CAIMREGAGNTIYF TGTGCCATCATGAGGGAGGGGGCTGGAAACACCATATATTTT
. . TRBJ1-1 TRBV6-1 CASSEAKGVGATEAFF TGTGCCAGCAGTGAAGCGAAAGGGGTGGGGGCCACTGAAGCTTTCTTT
TRBD1 . TRBJ1-5 TRBV19 CASTRQGNQPQHF TGTGCCAGTACCAGACAGGGAAATCAGCCCCAGCATTTT
. . TRBJ1-2 TRBV4-1 CASSQVTGPNYGYTF TGCGCCAGCAGCCAAGTTACAGGTCCTAACTATGGCTACACCTTC
TRBD1 . TRBJ1-1 TRBV5-1 CASSSSDRGVNTEAFF TGCGCCAGCAGCTCGTCCGACAGGGGAGTGAACACTGAAGCTTTCTTT
TRBD1 few TRBJ2-7 TRBV2 CASRGTGVIEQYF TGTGCCAGCAGGGGGACAGGGGTGATCGAGCAGTACTTC
. few TRBJ2-5 TRBV11-3 CASSSRDSRGETQYF TGTGCCAGCAGCTCTCGGGACAGCCGGGGGGAGACCCAGTACTTC
. few TRBJ1-2 TRBV12-5 CASSSDRQPLYGYTF TGTGCTAGTTCTTCCGACAGGCAGCCCCTCTATGGCTACACCTTC
TRBD1 . TRBJ1-5 TRBV27 CASSLWAGGKNQPQHF TGTGCCAGCAGTTTATGGGCAGGGGGCAAGAATCAGCCCCAGCATTTT
TRBD1 . TRBJ1-1 TRBV4-1 CASRVGTANTEAFF TGCGCCAGCAGGGTCGGGACAGCGAACACTGAAGCTTTCTTT
. . TRBJ2-2 TRBV5-4 CASSLVGRGPNTGELFF TGTGCCAGCAGCTTGGTGGGGCGGGGGCCGAACACCGGGGAGCTGTTTTTT
TRBD1 . TRBJ2-7 TRBV6-1 CASSRDRELYEQYF TGTGCCAGCAGCCGGGACAGGGAACTCTACGAGCAGTACTTC
. . TRBJ2-2 TRBV14 CASTGDTGELFF TGTGCCAGCACCGGGGACACCGGGGAGCTGTTTTTT
. . TRBJ2-7 TRBV28 CASSLGRLSSYEQYF TGTGCCAGCAGTTTGGGGCGGTTGAGCTCCTACGAGCAGTACTTC
. . TRBJ2-1 TRBV11-2 CASSLKSVSYNEQFF TGTGCCAGCAGCTTAAAGTCGGTAAGCTACAATGAGCAGTTCTTC
. . TRBJ2-5 TRBV25-1 CASRQGGQETQYF TGTGCCAGCAGGCAGGGGGGACAAGAGACCCAGTACTTC
. . TRBJ1-2 TRBV4-3 CASSQDFAAGANYGYTF TGCGCCAGCAGCCAAGATTTCGCGGCAGGGGCTAACTATGGCTACACCTTC